This TCR beta chain was identified during a study of cytomegalovirus exposure and HLA in healthy donors. In the study overall: An earlier analysis identified fewer than 130 million unique TCR beta sequences in 150 million to 200 million T cells.

Primers for the PCR totalled 60 Vbeta and 13 Jbeta. Assay: immunoSEQ multiplex PCR; the TCRdb copy retains only in-frame clones and omits some. The table lists about 130,000 clones, about 68% of them singletons. The germline V gene encodes CDR1 SGHTA and CDR2 FQGTGA. The V gene lost 0 bases and the J gene lost 6 bases, with 11 bases spanning the gap. The CDR3 is 15 residues long. The V call is TRBV7-3, the J call TRBJ2-2; a weak D match, TRBD1 (6 bases). What was sequenced was PBMCs. The origin of this receptor is a human donor in good health. The CDR3 spells CASSLTGTNSGELFF. The DNA for the CDR3 is TGTGCCAGCAGCTTAACGGGGACAAACTCCGGGGAGCTGTTTTTT.